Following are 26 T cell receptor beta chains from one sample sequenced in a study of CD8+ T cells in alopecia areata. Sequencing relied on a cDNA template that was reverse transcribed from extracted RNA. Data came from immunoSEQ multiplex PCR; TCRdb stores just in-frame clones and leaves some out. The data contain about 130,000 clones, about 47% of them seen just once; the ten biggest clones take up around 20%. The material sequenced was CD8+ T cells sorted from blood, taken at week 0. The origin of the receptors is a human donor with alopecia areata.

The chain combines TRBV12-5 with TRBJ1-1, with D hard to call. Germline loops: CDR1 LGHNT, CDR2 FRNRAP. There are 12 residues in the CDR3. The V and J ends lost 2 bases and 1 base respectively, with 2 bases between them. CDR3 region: CASGLQNTEAFF. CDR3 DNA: TGTGCTAGTGGTTTGCAGAACACTGAAGCTTTCTTT.

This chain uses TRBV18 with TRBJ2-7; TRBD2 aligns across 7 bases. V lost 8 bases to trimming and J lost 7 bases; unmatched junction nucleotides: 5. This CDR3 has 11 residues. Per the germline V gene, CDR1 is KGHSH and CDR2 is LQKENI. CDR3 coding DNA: TGTGCCAGCGCCTGGCGGGAGGAGCAGTACTTC. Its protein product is CASAWREEQYF. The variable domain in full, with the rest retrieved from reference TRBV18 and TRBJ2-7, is NAGVMQNPRHLVRRRGQEARLRCSPMKGHSHVYWYRQLPEEGLKFMVYLQKENIIDESGMPKERFSAEFPKEGPSILRIQQVVRGDSAAYFCASAWREEQYFGPGTRLTVT.

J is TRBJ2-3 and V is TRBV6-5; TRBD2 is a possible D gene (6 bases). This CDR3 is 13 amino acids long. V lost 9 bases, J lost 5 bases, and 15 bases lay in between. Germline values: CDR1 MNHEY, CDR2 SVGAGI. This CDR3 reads CASRAGRGDTQYF. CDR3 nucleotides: TGTGCCAGTCGGGCGGGGCGAGGAGATACGCAGTATTTT.

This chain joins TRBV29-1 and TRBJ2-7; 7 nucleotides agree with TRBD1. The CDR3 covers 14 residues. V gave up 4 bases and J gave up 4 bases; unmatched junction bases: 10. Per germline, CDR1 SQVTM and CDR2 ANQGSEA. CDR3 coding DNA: TGCAGCGTTGCCGACCCGGGACAGATATACGAGCAGTACTTC. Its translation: CSVADPGQIYEQYF.

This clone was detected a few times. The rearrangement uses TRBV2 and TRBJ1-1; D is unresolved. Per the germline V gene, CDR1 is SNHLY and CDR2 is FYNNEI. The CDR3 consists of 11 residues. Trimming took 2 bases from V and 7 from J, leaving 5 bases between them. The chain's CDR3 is CASSEQFEAFF. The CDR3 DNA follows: TGTGCCAGCAGTGAACAATTTGAAGCTTTCTTT.

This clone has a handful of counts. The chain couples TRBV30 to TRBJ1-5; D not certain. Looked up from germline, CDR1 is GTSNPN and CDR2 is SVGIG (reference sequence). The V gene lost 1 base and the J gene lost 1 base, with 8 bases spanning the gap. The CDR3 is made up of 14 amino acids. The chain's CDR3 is CAWSAASSNQPQHF. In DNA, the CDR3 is TGTGCCTGGAGTGCCGCTTCAAGCAATCAGCCCCAGCATTTT.

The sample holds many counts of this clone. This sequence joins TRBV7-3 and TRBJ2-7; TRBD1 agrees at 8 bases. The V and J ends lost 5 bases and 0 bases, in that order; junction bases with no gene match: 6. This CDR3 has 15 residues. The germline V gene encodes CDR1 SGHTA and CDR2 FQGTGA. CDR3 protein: CASSPGQGGSYEQYF. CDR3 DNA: TGTGCCAGCAGCCCAGGACAGGGAGGCTCCTACGAGCAGTACTTC.

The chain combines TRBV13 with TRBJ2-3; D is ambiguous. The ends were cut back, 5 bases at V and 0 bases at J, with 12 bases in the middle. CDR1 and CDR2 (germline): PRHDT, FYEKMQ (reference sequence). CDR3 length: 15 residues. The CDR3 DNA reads TGTGCCAGCAGCCCGCCCCGGCCCAGCACAGATACGCAGTATTTT. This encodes CASSPPRPSTDTQYF.

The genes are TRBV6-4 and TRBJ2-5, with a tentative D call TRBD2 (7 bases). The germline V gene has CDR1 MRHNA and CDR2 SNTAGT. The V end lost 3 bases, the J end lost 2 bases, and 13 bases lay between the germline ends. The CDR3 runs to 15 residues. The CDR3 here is CASSEVAGAQETQYF. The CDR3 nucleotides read TGTGCCAGCAGTGAGGTGGCGGGGGCTCAAGAGACCCAGTACTTC.

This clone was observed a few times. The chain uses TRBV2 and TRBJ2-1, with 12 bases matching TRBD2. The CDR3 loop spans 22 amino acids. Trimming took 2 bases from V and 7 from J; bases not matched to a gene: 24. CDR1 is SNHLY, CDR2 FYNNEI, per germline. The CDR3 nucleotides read TGTGCCAGCAGTGAAAGGGGGATTGACAGGGTCCCCACTAGCGGGGGGCGGAATGAGCAGTTCTTC. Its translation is CASSERGIDRVPTSGGRNEQFF.

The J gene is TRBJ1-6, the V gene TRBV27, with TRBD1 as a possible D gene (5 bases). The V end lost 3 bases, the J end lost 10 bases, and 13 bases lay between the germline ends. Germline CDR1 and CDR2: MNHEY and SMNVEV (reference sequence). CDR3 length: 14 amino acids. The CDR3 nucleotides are TGTGCCAGCAGTTTGTCAGGGCAGAGGTCACCCCTCCACTTT. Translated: CASSLSGQRSPLHF.

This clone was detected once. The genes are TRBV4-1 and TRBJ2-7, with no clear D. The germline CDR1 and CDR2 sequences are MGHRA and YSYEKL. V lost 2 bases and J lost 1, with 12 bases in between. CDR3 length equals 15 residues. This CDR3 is CASSQRSQGSYEQYF. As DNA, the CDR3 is TGCGCCAGCAGCCAACGGTCCCAAGGTTCCTACGAGCAGTACTTC.

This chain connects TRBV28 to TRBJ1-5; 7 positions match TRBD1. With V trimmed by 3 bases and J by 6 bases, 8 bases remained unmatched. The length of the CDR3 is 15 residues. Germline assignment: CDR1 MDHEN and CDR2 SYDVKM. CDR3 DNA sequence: TGTGCCAGCAGTTTTCCCAGGGGGTTTAGTCAGCCCCAGCATTTT. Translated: CASSFPRGFSQPQHF.

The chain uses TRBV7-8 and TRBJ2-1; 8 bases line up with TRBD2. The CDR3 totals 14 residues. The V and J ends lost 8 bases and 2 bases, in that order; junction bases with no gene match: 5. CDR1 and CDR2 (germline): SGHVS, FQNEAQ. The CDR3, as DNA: TGTGCCAGCGAGCGGGGGCTCCCCTACAATGAGCAGTTCTTC. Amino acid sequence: CASERGLPYNEQFF. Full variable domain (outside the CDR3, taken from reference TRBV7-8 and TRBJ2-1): GAGVSQSPRYKVAKRGQDVALRCDPISGHVSLFWYQQALGQGPEFLTYFQNEAQLDKSGLPSDRFFAERPEGSVSTLKIQRTQQEDSAVYLCASERGLPYNEQFFGPGTRLTVL.

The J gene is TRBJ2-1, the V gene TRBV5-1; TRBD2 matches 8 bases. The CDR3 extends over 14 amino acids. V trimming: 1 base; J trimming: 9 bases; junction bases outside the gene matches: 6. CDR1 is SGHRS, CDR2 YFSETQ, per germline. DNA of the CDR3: TGCGCCAGCAGCTTGCGGCGGGGGGATAGTGAGCAGTTCTTC. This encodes CASSLRRGDSEQFF. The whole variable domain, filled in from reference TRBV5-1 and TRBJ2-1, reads KAGVTQTPRYLIKTRGQQVTLSCSPISGHRSVSWYQQTPGQGLQFLFEYFSETQRNKGNFPGRFSGRQFSNSRSEMNVSTLELGDSALYLCASSLRRGDSEQFFGPGTRLTVL.

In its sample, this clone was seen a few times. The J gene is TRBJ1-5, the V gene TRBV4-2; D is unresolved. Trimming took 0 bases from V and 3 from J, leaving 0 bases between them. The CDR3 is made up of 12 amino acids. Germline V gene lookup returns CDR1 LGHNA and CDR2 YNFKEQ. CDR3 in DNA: TGTGCCAGCAGCCAAGACAATCAGCCCCAGCATTTT. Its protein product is CASSQDNQPQHF.

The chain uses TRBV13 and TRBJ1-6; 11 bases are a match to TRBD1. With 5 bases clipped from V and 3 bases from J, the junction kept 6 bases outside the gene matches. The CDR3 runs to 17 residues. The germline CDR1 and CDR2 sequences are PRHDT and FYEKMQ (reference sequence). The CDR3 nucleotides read TGTGCCAGCAGCAATAGTGGGACAGGGGGCTATAATTCACCCCTCCACTTT. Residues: CASSNSGTGGYNSPLHF. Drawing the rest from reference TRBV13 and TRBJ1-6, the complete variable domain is AAGVIQSPRHLIKEKRETATLKCYPIPRHDTVYWYQQGPGQDPQFLISFYEKMQSDKGSIPDRFSAQQFSDYHSELNMSSLELGDSALYFCASSNSGTGGYNSPLHFGNGTRLTVT.

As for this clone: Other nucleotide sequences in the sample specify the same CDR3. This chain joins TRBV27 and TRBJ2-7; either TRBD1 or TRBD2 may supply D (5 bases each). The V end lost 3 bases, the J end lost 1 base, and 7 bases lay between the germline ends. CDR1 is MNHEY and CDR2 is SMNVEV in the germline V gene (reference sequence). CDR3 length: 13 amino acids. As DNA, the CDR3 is TGTGCCAGCAGTTTTGGGGGATCCTACGAGCAGTACTTC. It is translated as CASSFGGSYEQYF.

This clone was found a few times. In nucleotides, the CDR3 is TGTGCCAGCAGCTGGTTGGGGGCTGGGAGGGAGCTGTTTTTT. It codes for CASSWLGAGRELFF. V is TRBV27 and J is TRBJ2-2; a possible D gene is TRBD1 (6 bases). Germline assignment: CDR1 MNHEY and CDR2 SMNVEV (reference sequence). Trimming cost V 6 bases and J 9 bases, with 17 bases left between them. The CDR3 extends over 14 amino acids.

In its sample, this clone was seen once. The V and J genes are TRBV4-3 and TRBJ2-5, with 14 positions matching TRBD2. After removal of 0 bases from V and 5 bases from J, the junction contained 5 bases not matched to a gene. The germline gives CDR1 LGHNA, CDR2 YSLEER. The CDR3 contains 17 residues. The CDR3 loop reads CASSQDVGTSGGETQYF. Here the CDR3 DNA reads TGCGCCAGCAGCCAAGATGTCGGGACTAGCGGGGGTGAGACCCAGTACTTC.

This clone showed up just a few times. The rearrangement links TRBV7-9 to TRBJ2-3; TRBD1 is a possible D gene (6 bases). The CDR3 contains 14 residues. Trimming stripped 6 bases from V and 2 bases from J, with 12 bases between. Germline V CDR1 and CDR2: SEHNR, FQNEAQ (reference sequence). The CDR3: CASRDWTDTDTQYF. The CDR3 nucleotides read TGTGCCAGCAGGGATTGGACAGACACAGATACGCAGTATTTT.

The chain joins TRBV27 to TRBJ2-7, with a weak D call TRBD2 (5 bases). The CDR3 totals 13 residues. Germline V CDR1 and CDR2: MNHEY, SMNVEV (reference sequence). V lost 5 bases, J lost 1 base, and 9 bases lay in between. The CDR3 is CASSRGFSYEQYF. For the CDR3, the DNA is TGTGCCAGCAGTCGGGGATTTTCCTACGAGCAGTACTTC.

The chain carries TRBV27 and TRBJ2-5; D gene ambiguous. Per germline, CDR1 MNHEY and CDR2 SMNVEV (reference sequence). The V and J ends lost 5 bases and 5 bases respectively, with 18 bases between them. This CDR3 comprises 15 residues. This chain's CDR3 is CASSPSIVGRETQYF. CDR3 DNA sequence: TGTGCCAGCAGTCCGTCCATTGTGGGAAGGGAGACCCAGTACTTC.

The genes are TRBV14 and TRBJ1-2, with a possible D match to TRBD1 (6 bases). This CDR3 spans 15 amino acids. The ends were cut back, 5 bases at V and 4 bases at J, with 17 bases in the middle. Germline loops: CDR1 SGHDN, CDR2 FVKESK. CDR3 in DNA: TGTGCCAGCAGCACCGAATTGGACAGCTTCTATGGCTACACCTTC. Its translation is CASSTELDSFYGYTF.

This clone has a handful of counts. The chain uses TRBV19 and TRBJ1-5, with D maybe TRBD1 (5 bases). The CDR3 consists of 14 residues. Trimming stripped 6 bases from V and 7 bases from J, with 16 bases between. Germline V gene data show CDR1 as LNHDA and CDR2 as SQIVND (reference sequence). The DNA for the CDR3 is TGTGCCAGTAGGTACCGGGACTCGTGGCAGCCCCAGCATTTT. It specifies CASRYRDSWQPQHF.

CDR3 amino acids: CAWSLMNTEAFF. CDR3 coding DNA: TGTGCCTGGAGTCTCATGAACACTGAAGCTTTCTTT. The chain recombines TRBV30 with TRBJ1-1; D ambiguous. V was shortened by 2 bases and J by 0 bases, with 4 bases between the two germline ends. The CDR3 is 12 amino acids. Looked up from germline, CDR1 is GTSNPN and CDR2 is SVGIG (reference sequence).